Presented here are 7 T cell receptor beta chains from one specimen sequenced in a study of T cell clonotyping in hematopoietic cell transplantation. Profiling relied on immunoSEQ multiplex PCR, and the TCRdb table lists in-frame clones only, not all of them. In the table there are about 41,000 clones, 95% of which are singletons. The sequenced sample was peripheral blood mononuclear cells. Receptor source: a man younger than 40 in good health. Some clones in this sample may be carry-over from other donors' samples.

V is TRBV19 and J is TRBJ1-5; D remains unclear. Trimming shortened V by 5 bases and J by 9 bases, and 8 bases separated the two germline ends. This CDR3 spans 11 amino acids. Germline V gene lookup returns CDR1 LNHDA and CDR2 SQIVND (reference sequence). CDR3 DNA sequence: TGTGCCAGTAGTTCCCGGGGGCCCCAGCATTTT. Translated: CASSSRGPQHF. Complete variable domain (other parts from reference TRBV19 and TRBJ1-5): DGGITQSPKYLFRKEGQNVTLSCEQNLNHDAMYWYRQDPGQGLRLIYYSQIVNDFQKGDIAEGYSVSREKKESFPLTVTSAQKNPTAFYLCASSSRGPQHFGDGTRLSIL.

This rearrangement joins TRBV19 to TRBJ1-4; no definite D call. V lost 6 bases and J lost 2, with 13 bases in between. The CDR3 length is 15 residues. CDR1 is LNHDA and CDR2 is SQIVND in the germline V gene (reference sequence). The CDR3 loop is CASSSPTRTNEKLFF. Here the CDR3 DNA reads TGTGCCAGTAGCTCTCCTACACGGACTAATGAAAAACTGTTTTTT.

The gene calls are TRBV7-2 and TRBJ1-3; tentative D call: TRBD1 (5 bases). This CDR3 is 15 amino acids long. The germline V gene has CDR1 SGHTA and CDR2 FQGNSA. V dropped 1 base and J dropped 0 bases, with 7 bases sitting between them. The CDR3 coding sequence is TGTGCCAGCAGCTTAGGGGGGACCTCTGGAAACACCATATATTTT. As protein: CASSLGGTSGNTIYF.

About this clone itself: This specimen includes other DNA sequences encoding the same CDR3. V is TRBV11-2 and J is TRBJ2-5; D not certain. Looked up from germline, CDR1 is SGHAT and CDR2 is FQNNGV. Trimming took off 2 bases at V and 1 base at J, with 5 bases between the two ends. The CDR3 is made up of 13 amino acids. DNA for the CDR3: TGTGCCAGCAGCTTATCTCCCCAAGAGACCCAGTACTTC. It specifies CASSLSPQETQYF.

The gene calls are TRBV11-3 and TRBJ2-1, with TRBD2 identical over 9 bases. The CDR3 has 13 amino acids. Germline CDR1 and CDR2: SGHNT and YENEEA. The V and J ends lost 5 bases and 12 bases, in that order; junction bases with no gene match: 8. CDR3 region: CASSPRTSVGQFF. The CDR3 DNA reads TGTGCCAGCAGCCCTCGGACTAGCGTTGGGCAGTTCTTC.

This chain connects TRBV30 to TRBJ1-2; 9 nucleotides align to TRBD1. This CDR3 is 13 amino acids long. Germline CDR1 and CDR2: GTSNPN and SVGIG (reference sequence). The V gene end was trimmed by 2 bases and the J gene end by 8 bases; junction bases not matched to a gene: 6. CDR3 protein: CAWSPDRGVGYTF. CDR3 coding DNA: TGTGCCTGGAGTCCTGACAGGGGGGTAGGCTACACCTTC.

V and J are TRBV19 and TRBJ1-1, with a possible D match to TRBD1 (5 bases). CDR1 LNHDA and CDR2 SQIVND come from the germline V gene (reference sequence). The CDR3 totals 14 residues. Trimming took 5 bases from V and 2 from J, leaving 12 bases between them. The CDR3: CASSVGTENTEAFF. In nucleotides, the CDR3 is TGTGCCAGTAGTGTCGGGACTGAAAACACTGAAGCTTTCTTT. The complete variable domain, with remaining parts taken from reference TRBV19 and TRBJ1-1, reads DGGITQSPKYLFRKEGQNVTLSCEQNLNHDAMYWYRQDPGQGLRLIYYSQIVNDFQKGDIAEGYSVSREKKESFPLTVTSAQKNPTAFYLCASSVGTENTEAFFGQGTRLTVV.